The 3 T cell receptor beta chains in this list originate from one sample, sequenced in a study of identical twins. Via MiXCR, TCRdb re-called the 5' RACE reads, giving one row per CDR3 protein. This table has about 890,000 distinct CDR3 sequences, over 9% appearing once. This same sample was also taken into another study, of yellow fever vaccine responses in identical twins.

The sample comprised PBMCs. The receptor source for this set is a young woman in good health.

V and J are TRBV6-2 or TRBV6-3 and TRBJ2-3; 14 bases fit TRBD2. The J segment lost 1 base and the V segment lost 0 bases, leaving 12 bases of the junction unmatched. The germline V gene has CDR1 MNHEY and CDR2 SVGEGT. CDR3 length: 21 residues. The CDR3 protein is CASSYSKKGLAGGWGTDTQYF. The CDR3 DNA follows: TGTGCCAGCAGTTACTCGAAAAAAGGACTAGCGGGGGGTTGGGGCACAGATACGCAGTATTTT.

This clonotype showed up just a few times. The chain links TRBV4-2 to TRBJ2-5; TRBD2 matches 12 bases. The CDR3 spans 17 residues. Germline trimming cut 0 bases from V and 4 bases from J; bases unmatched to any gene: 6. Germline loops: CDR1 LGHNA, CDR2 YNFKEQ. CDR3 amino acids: CASSQDLASGGGETQYF. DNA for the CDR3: TGTGCCAGCAGCCAAGATCTGGCTAGCGGGGGGGGAGAGACCCAGTACTTC.

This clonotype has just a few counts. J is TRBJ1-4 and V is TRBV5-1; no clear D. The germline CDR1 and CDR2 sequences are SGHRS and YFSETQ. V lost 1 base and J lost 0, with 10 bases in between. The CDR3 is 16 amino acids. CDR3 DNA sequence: TGCGCCAGCAGCTTGCAGGAGATTGCAACTAATGAAAAACTGTTTTTT. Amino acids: CASSLQEIATNEKLFF.